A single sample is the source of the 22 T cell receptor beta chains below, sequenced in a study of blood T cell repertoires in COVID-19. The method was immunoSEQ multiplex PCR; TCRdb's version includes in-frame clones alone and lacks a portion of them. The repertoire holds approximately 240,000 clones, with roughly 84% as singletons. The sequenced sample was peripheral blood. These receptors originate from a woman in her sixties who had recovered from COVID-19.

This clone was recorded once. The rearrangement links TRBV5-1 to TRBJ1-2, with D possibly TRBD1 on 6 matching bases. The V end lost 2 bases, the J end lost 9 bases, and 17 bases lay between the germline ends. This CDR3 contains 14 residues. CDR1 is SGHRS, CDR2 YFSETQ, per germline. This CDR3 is CASSLKGEGNRYTF. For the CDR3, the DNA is TGCGCCAGCAGCTTAAAGGGGGAGGGTAATCGCTACACCTTC.

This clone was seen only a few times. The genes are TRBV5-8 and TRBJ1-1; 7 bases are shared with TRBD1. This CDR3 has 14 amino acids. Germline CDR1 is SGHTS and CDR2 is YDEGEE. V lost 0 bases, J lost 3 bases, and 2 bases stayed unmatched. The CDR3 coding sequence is TGTGCCAGCAGCTTGGTGGGGACAGACACTGAAGCTTTCTTT. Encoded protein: CASSLVGTDTEAFF.

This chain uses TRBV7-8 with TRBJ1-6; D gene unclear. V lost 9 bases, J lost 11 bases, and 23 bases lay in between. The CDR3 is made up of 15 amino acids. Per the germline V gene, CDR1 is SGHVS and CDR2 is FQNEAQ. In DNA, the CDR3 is TGTGCCAGTACCCTAGAGGCGGGGAAAGGTACACCCCTCCACTTT. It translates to CASTLEAGKGTPLHF.

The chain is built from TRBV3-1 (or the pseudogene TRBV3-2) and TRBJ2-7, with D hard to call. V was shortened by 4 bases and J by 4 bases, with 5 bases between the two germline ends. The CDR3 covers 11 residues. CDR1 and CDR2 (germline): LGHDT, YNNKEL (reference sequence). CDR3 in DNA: TGTGCCAGCAGCCCCCGTTACGAGCAGTACTTC. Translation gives CASSPRYEQYF.

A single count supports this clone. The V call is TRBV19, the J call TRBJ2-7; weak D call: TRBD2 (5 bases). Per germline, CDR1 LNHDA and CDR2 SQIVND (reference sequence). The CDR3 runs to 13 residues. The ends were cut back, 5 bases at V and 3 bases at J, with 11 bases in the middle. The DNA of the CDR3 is TGTGCCAGTAGTGCAGGACGGGGCTACGAGCAGTACTTC. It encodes CASSAGRGYEQYF. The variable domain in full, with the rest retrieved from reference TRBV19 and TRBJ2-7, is DGGITQSPKYLFRKEGQNVTLSCEQNLNHDAMYWYRQDPGQGLRLIYYSQIVNDFQKGDIAEGYSVSREKKESFPLTVTSAQKNPTAFYLCASSAGRGYEQYFGPGTRLTVT.

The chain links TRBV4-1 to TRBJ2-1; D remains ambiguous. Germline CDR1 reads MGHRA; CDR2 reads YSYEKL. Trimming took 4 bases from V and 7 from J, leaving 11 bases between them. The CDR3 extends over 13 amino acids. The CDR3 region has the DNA TGCGCCAGCAGCCTAATGAGTTTGAATGAGCAGTTCTTC. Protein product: CASSLMSLNEQFF.

CDR3 bases: TGTGCCACTATGGGGGGGAACGCAGATACGCAGTATTTT. As protein: CATMGGNADTQYF. The chain recombines TRBV19 with TRBJ2-3; 7 bases are a match to TRBD2. Trimming took 10 bases from V and 4 from J; bases not matched to a gene: 8. Germline CDR1 reads LNHDA; CDR2 reads SQIVND (reference sequence). The CDR3 is made up of 13 amino acids. Variable domain in full (rest from reference TRBV19 and TRBJ2-3): DGGITQSPKYLFRKEGQNVTLSCEQNLNHDAMYWYRQDPGQGLRLIYYSQIVNDFQKGDIAEGYSVSREKKESFPLTVTSAQKNPTAFYLCATMGGNADTQYFGPGTRLTVL.

CDR3 region: CASSLTTGAGNTIYF. CDR3 bases: TGTGCCAGCAGCTTAACGACAGGGGCTGGAAACACCATATATTTT. The chain uses TRBV7-3 and TRBJ1-3, with 8 nucleotides matching TRBD1. The CDR3 covers 15 residues. V was pared by 0 bases and J by 2 bases, with 0 bases of the junction left unmatched. Germline V gene lookup returns CDR1 SGHTA and CDR2 FQGTGA.

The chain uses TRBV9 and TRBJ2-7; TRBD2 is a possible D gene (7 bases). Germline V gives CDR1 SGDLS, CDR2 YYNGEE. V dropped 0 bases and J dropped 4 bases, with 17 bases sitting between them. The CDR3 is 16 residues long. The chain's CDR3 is CASSVEPGGTWYEQYF. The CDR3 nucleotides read TGTGCCAGCAGCGTAGAACCGGGGGGCACCTGGTACGAGCAGTACTTC.

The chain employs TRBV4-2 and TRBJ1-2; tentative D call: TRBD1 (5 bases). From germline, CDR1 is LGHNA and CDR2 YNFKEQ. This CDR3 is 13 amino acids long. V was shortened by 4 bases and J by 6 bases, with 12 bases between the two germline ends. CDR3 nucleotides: TGTGCCAGCAGCCGGAACGGGGGGGATGGCTACACCTTC. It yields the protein CASSRNGGDGYTF.

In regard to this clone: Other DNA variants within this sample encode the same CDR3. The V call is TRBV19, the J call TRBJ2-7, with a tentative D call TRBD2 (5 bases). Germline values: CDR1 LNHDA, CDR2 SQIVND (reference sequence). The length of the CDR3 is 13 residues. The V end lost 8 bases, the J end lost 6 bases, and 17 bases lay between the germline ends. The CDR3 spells CASGGRERIEQYF. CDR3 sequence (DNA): TGTGCCAGTGGCGGACGGGAAAGGATCGAGCAGTACTTC.

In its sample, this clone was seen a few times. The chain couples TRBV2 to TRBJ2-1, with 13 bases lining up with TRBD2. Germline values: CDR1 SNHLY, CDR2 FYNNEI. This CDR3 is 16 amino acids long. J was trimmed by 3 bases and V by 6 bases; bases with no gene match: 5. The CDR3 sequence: CASSLRLAGGYNEQFF. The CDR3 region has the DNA TGTGCCAGCAGCCTCAGACTAGCGGGGGGCTACAATGAGCAGTTCTTC. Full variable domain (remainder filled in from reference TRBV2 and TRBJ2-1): EPEVTQTPSHQVTQMGQEVILRCVPISNHLYFYWYRQILGQKVEFLVSFYNNEISEKSEIFDDQFSVERPDGSNFTLKIRSTKLEDSAMYFCASSLRLAGGYNEQFFGPGTRLTVL.

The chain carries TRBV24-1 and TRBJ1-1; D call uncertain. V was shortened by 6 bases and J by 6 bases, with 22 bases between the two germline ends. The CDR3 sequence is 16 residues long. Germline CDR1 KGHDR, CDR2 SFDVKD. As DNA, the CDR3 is TGTGCCACCAGTTTAAAAGAGAGAGCCCTCGGGGCTGAAGCTTTCTTT. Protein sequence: CATSLKERALGAEAFF.

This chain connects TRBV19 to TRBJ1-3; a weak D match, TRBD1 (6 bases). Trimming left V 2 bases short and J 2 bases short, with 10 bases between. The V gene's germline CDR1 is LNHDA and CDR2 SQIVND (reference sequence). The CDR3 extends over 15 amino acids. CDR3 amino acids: CASSIRRGTGNTIYF. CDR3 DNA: TGTGCCAGTAGTATACGCAGGGGAACTGGAAACACCATATATTTT.

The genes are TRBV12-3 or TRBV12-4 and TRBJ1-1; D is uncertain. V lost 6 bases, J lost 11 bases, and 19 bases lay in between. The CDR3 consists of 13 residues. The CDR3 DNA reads TGTGCCAGCAGCCCGGATCCACCCCTGAGGGCTTTCTTT. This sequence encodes CASSPDPPLRAFF.

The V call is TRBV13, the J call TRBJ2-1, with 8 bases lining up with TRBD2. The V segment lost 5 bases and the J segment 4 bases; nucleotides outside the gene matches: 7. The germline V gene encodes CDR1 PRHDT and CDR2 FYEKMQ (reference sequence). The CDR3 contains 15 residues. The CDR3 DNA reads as TGTGCCAGCAGCATCACTAGCGGCCAGTACAATGAGCAGTTCTTC. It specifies CASSITSGQYNEQFF.

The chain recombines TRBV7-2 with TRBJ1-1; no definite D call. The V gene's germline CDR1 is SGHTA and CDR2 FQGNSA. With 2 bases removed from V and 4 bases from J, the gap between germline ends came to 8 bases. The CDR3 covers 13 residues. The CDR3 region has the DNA TGTGCCAGCAGCTTAAAAGCTGGCACTGAAGCTTTCTTT. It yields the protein CASSLKAGTEAFF.

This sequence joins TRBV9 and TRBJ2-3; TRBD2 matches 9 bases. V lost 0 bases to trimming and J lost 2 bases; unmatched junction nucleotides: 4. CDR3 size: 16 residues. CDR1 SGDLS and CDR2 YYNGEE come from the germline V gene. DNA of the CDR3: TGTGCCAGCAGCGTAGTTAGCGGGGGATTCACAGATACGCAGTATTTT. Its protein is CASSVVSGGFTDTQYF.

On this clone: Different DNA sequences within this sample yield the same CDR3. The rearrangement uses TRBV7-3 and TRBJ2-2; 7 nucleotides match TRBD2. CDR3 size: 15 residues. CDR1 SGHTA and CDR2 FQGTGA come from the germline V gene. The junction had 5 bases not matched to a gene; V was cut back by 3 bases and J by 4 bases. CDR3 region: CASSLVGGGTGELFF. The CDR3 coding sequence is TGTGCCAGCAGCTTGGTGGGGGGGGGCACCGGGGAGCTGTTTTTT. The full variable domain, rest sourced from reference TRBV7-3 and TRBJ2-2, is GAGVSQTPSNKVTEKGKYVELRCDPISGHTALYWYRQSLGQGPEFLIYFQGTGAADDSGLPNDRFFAVRPEGSVSTLKIQRTERGDSAVYLCASSLVGGGTGELFFGEGSRLTVL.

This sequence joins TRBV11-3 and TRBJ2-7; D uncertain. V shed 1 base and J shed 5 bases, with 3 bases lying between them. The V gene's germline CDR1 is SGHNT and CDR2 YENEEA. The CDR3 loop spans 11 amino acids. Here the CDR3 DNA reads TGTGCCAGCAGCTTAGGGCACGAGCAGTACTTC. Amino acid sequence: CASSLGHEQYF.

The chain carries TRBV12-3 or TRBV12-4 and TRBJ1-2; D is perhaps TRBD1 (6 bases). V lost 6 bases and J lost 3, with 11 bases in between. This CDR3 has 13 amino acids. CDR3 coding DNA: TGTGCCAGCAGCCGGACAGTTGACTATGGCTACACCTTC. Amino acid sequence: CASSRTVDYGYTF.

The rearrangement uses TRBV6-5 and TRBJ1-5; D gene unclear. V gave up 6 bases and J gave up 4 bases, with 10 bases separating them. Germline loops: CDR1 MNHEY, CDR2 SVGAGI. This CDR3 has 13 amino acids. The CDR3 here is CASREGANQPQHF. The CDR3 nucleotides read TGTGCCAGCAGAGAGGGAGCTAATCAGCCCCAGCATTTT.